These 5 T cell receptor beta chains were all obtained from the same sample, sequenced in a study of blood T cell repertoires in COVID-19. Sequencing used immunoSEQ multiplex PCR; TCRdb keeps in-frame clones, though not all of them. The data hold 150,000 to 200,000 clones, with 80% to 90% observed a single time. The sequenced sample consisted of peripheral blood. The source of these receptors is a human donor with active or convalescent COVID-19. The donor label of this sample is uncertain.

This clone occurred a few times. The rearrangement joins TRBV29-1 to TRBJ2-1; 7 nucleotides match TRBD1. Germline lookup yields CDR1 SQVTM and CDR2 ANQGSEA. The CDR3 is 13 residues long. With 7 bases clipped from V and 0 bases from J, the junction kept 3 bases outside the gene matches. CDR3 region: CSGQGGSYNEQFF. CDR3 nucleotides: TGCAGCGGACAGGGCGGCTCCTACAATGAGCAGTTCTTC.

This clone was detected a few times. The rearrangement joins TRBV9 to TRBJ1-2, with D perhaps TRBD1 (6 bases). Trimming stripped 2 bases from V and 2 bases from J, with 13 bases between. The germline V gene has CDR1 SGDLS and CDR2 YYNGEE. There are 15 residues in the CDR3. CDR3 sequence: CASSVGAGTNYGYTF. CDR3 nucleotides: TGTGCCAGCAGCGTGGGGGCAGGGACCAACTATGGCTACACCTTC.

The rearrangement joins TRBV28 to TRBJ2-1, with 10 nucleotides matching TRBD2. Trimming at V came to 6 bases and at J to 6 bases, leaving 8 bases not matched to a gene. Per the germline V gene, CDR1 is MDHEN and CDR2 is SYDVKM. The CDR3 spans 15 residues. The DNA for the CDR3 is TGTGCCAGCAGACCTAGCGGGAGTCGGATCAATGAGCAGTTCTTC. Translated, it gives CASRPSGSRINEQFF.

This chain uses TRBV11-1 with TRBJ2-5; 7 bases line up with TRBD2. The CDR3 extends over 16 amino acids. CDR1 and CDR2 (germline): SGHAT, FQDESV (reference sequence). V lost 6 bases and J lost 5; bases outside the gene matches: 15. The CDR3 protein is CASSYSGTTGGETQYF. In DNA form, the CDR3 reads TGTGCCAGCAGTTACTCCGGGACCACGGGAGGCGAGACCCAGTACTTC.

The chain carries TRBV10-2 and TRBJ1-2; the D gene is possibly TRBD1 (5 bases). Germline CDR1 is WSHSY and CDR2 is SAAADI. The CDR3 is made up of 15 amino acids. Trimming took off 0 bases at V and 1 base at J, with 9 bases between the two ends. The CDR3: CASSESGQINYGYTF. In DNA form, the CDR3 reads TGCGCCAGCAGTGAGTCGGGGCAGATTAACTATGGCTACACCTTC.